The T cell receptor (beta chain) under discussion was sequenced for a study of T cells in Graves' hyperthyroidism and ophthalmopathy. Regarding the study as a whole: Separating ophthalmopathy from stable hyperthyroidism was achieved by a 13 V-J model.

This clonotype appeared a few times. Antigen unknown. The CDR3 totals 15 residues. The germline CDR1 and CDR2 sequences are MDHEN and SYDVKM. The V and J ends lost 6 bases and 5 bases respectively, with 17 bases between them. Regions amplified from RNA transcripts were the TCR beta CDR3 regions. A first-round RT-PCR of the TCR CDR3 used the HTBI primer set. TCRdb used MiXCR to reprocess the multiplex PCR reads, holding one entry per CDR3 protein. Of around 450,000 distinct CDR3 sequences listed, approximately 14% are singletons. The specimen was blood. This clonotype was sampled from a young woman with Graves' hyperthyroidism. V is TRBV28 and J is TRBJ1-5; TRBD1 might be the D (6 bases). The CDR3 is CASSLSGQQYQPQHF. The CDR3 DNA follows: TGTGCCAGCAGCCTCAGCGGACAGCAGTATCAGCCCCAGCATTTT.